The rows below give T cell receptor beta chains drawn from one sample of a study of tumor-infiltrating lymphocytes in localized non-small cell lung cancer. TCRdb keeps only in-frame clones here, not all; method: immunoSEQ multiplex PCR. This sample has about 25,000 clones; about two thirds occur once, and the top ten carry roughly 15%. The sequencing sample was made of lung tumor tissue. These receptors were collected from a human donor with non-small cell lung cancer. Both conserved end residues are part of each CDR3. The D gene is left open where the match is weak. Clone sizes are given selectively: once, few, many, or a class where the clone is expanded.

d_call j_call v_call clone_size cdr3_nt cdr3_aa
- TRBJ2-5 TRBV11-3 - TGTGCCAGCAGCTTAGGTGGCCTAGGGGAGACCCAGTACTTC CASSLGGLGETQYF
TRBD1 TRBJ1-2 TRBV5-8 - TGTGCCAGCAGCTGGTCTTTAGGGCAGGGGGGACCCTATGGCTACACCTTC CASSWSLGQGGPYGYTF
TRBD2 TRBJ2-1 TRBV10-3 - TGTGCCATCAGTAAGTCTAGCGGGAACCTCATGGGCAGTGAGCAGTTCTTC CAISKSSGNLMGSEQFF
- TRBJ1-2 TRBV6-5 - TGTGCCAGCAGTTACGATGGGGGGGGCAACTATGGCTACACCTTC CASSYDGGGNYGYTF
TRBD2 TRBJ2-1 TRBV6-5 - TGTGCCAGCAGTCCGAGCGGGACTGATGAGCAGTTCTTC CASSPSGTDEQFF
- TRBJ1-2 TRBV28 - TGTGCCAGCCGTCACCCTCAGGGGTCCCTTAACTATGGCTACACCTTC CASRHPQGSLNYGYTF
TRBD1 TRBJ2-7 TRBV7-2 - TGTGCCAGCAGCCCCGGGACAGGAGACGAGCAGTACTTC CASSPGTGDEQYF
TRBD2 TRBJ2-7 TRBV18 - TGTGCCAGCTCACCACCAGGGAGACTAGCGGGATCAAGCGAGCAGTACTTC CASSPPGRLAGSSEQYF
- TRBJ2-1 TRBV16 - TGTGCCAGCAGCCAGTCCCAGGGGGGGCGTCGGAATGAGCAGTTCTTC CASSQSQGGRRNEQFF
- TRBJ1-1 TRBV5-1 - TGCGCCAGCAGCTTGGTCGGGAAGATGAACACTGAAGCTTTCTTT CASSLVGKMNTEAFF
- TRBJ2-3 TRBV14 - TGTGCCAGCAGCCAAAACAGGCACACAGATACGCAGTATTTT CASSQNRHTDTQYF
TRBD1 TRBJ2-1 TRBV6-1 - TGTGCCAGCAGTGTCTCCGGCACAGGGGTGAGGAATGAGCAGTTCTTC CASSVSGTGVRNEQFF
- TRBJ1-5 TRBV27 - TGTGCCAGCAGTTTTCAGGGCAATCAGCCCCAGCATTTT CASSFQGNQPQHF
- TRBJ1-4 TRBV5-6 - TGTGCCAGCAGCTTAATTGCAACTAATGAAAAACTGTTTTTT CASSLIATNEKLFF
TRBD1 TRBJ1-5 TRBV5-6 - TGTGCCAGCAGCCGTACGACAGGGAAGGGCAATCAGCCCCAGCATTTT CASSRTTGKGNQPQHF
TRBD1 TRBJ2-7 TRBV19 - TGTGCCAGTAGCCGATATAGGGACAGGAACTACGAGCAGTACTTC CASSRYRDRNYEQYF
TRBD1 TRBJ2-4 TRBV7-2 - TGTGCCAGCAGCTGGCCGGACAGGGTTACCCCCAAAAACATTCAGTACTTC CASSWPDRVTPKNIQYF
- TRBJ1-2 TRBV7-6 few TGTGCCAGCAGCTCCGCGGGGGCAGGGAACTATGGCTACACCTTC CASSSAGAGNYGYTF
TRBD2 TRBJ2-1 TRBV7-9 - TGTGCCAGCAGCCATCTAGCGGGAGTCTGGTATGAGCAGTTCTTC CASSHLAGVWYEQFF
TRBD2 TRBJ2-7 TRBV4-1 few TGCGCCAGCAGCCAAGGGGCTAGCGGGAACCACTACGAGCAGTACTTC CASSQGASGNHYEQYF
TRBD1 TRBJ2-5 TRBV6-1 - TGTGCCAGCAGTGAAGGACCAGGGGGTGGAGGCGAGACCCAGTACTTC CASSEGPGGGGETQYF
TRBD1 TRBJ2-1 TRBV27 - TGTGCCAGCAGTTTAGAAGGACAGGGGTTCGATGAGCAGTTCTTC CASSLEGQGFDEQFF
TRBD1 TRBJ2-2 TRBV7-9 - TGTGCCAGCAGCTTAGGACAGGGGGCGACCGGGGAGCTGTTTTTT CASSLGQGATGELFF
- TRBJ2-5 TRBV5-1 - TGCGCCAGCAGCTCAACGGGGGCGCGGGAGCAGTACTTC CASSSTGAREQYF
- TRBJ1-1 TRBV10-2 large TGCGCCAGCAGCCCTCAGAACACTGAAGCTTTCTTT CASSPQNTEAFF
TRBD2 TRBJ2-5 TRBV19 - TGTGCCAGTAGTATACGCGGGAGTCCCCAAGAGACCCAGTACTTC CASSIRGSPQETQYF
- TRBJ1-1 TRBV19 - TGTGCCAGTAGTAATACAGGGATGAACACTGAAGCTTTCTTT CASSNTGMNTEAFF
TRBD1 TRBJ2-2 TRBV5-1 - TGCGCCAGCAGCCCGGTGGCAGGGGGCACCGGGGAGCTGTTTTTT CASSPVAGGTGELFF
TRBD1 TRBJ1-4 TRBV11-2 few TGTGCCAGCAGCCAGGACAGGCTGGGGGAAAAACTGTTTTTT CASSQDRLGEKLFF
- TRBJ1-1 TRBV7-2 - TGTGCCAGCAGCTTTACCAGGGTCATGAACACTGAAGCTTTCTTT CASSFTRVMNTEAFF
- TRBJ1-1 TRBV27 once TGTGCCAGCAGATGGACCGTGAACACTGAAGCTTTCTTT CASRWTVNTEAFF
- TRBJ1-5 TRBV9 - TGTGCCAGCAGCGTAGCTGAAAGGCAGCCCCAGCATTTT CASSVAERQPQHF
- TRBJ2-6 TRBV30 - TGTGCCTGGAGTACAGGGAGCGGGGCCAACGTCCTGACTTTC CAWSTGSGANVLTF
- TRBJ1-1 TRBV28 - TGTGCCAGCAGTTTGGTGAGTGGCATGAACACTGAAGCTTTCTTT CASSLVSGMNTEAFF
- TRBJ1-1 TRBV28 few TGTGCCAGCAAGATGGTGGGAGGGGGGAGCACGGGTGAAGCTTTCTTT CASKMVGGGSTGEAFF
- TRBJ1-1 TRBV2 - TGTGCCAGCAGTCAGGGTTACACTGAAGCTTTCTTT CASSQGYTEAFF
- TRBJ1-1 TRBV5-1 - TGCGCCAGCAGCTTGGCCGTATATGACACTGAAGCTTTCTTT CASSLAVYDTEAFF
TRBD1 TRBJ1-1 TRBV6-5 - TGTGCCAGCAGGAGAAATGCAGGGGGTGTCACTGAAGCTTTCTTT CASRRNAGGVTEAFF
TRBD1 TRBJ2-2 TRBV19 once TGTGCCAGTCGCGGGACAGGGGTTGCCGGGGAGCTGTTTTTT CASRGTGVAGELFF
TRBD1 TRBJ2-5 TRBV10-2 - TGCGCCAGCAGCTCGACAGGGTTGAGCCAAGAGACCCAGTACTTC CASSSTGLSQETQYF
- TRBJ1-5 TRBV27 once TGTGCCAGCAGTTTGGTAGGAGGCAATCAGCCCCAGCATTTT CASSLVGGNQPQHF
TRBD1 TRBJ1-5 TRBV7-9 once TGTGCCAGCAGCCTGGGGCAGGGGGCTTTTCAGCCCCAGCATTTT CASSLGQGAFQPQHF
TRBD1 TRBJ1-2 TRBV28 - TGTGCCAGCAGTCTCCCGACAGGGCGGGGTGGCTACACCTTC CASSLPTGRGGYTF
TRBD1 TRBJ1-2 TRBV5-6 - TGTGCCAGCAGCTTGGGAGTGACAGGGGGCAACTATGGCTACACCTTC CASSLGVTGGNYGYTF
- TRBJ1-1 TRBV6-5 - TGTGCCAGCACCTGGGGGGCCCCGGGGGCCGAAGCTTTCTTT CASTWGAPGAEAFF
- TRBJ2-3 TRBV5-1 - TGCGCCAGCAGCTTGGTGGCTACCAGGGGCACAGATACGCAGTATTTT CASSLVATRGTDTQYF
TRBD1 TRBJ1-1 TRBV5-4 - TGTGCCAGCAGTTCCGGGACAGGGAACACTGAAGCTTTCTTT CASSSGTGNTEAFF
- TRBJ1-5 TRBV19 few TGTGCCAGTAGTACTCCTTATCAGCCCCAGCATTTT CASSTPYQPQHF
TRBD1 TRBJ2-7 TRBV6-1 - TGTGCCAGCAGTGACCCGGGGACAGGCCACTACGAGCAGTACTTC CASSDPGTGHYEQYF
- TRBJ1-1 TRBV10-2 - TGCGCCAGCAGTGGCCGGCGTTGGGGGGGAGATGGGGCCACTGAAGCTTTCTTT CASSGRRWGGDGATEAFF
- TRBJ1-2 TRBV4-3 - TGCGCCAGCAGCCAAGCTTTCAAGGCTGAGTATGGCTACACCTTC CASSQAFKAEYGYTF
TRBD1 TRBJ1-5 TRBV19 - TGTGCCAGTAAGGGACAGGTCAATCAGCCCCAGCATTTT CASKGQVNQPQHF
- TRBJ2-5 TRBV28 - TGTGCCAGCAGTTCCTATCCTCAAGTAGAGACCCAGTACTTC CASSSYPQVETQYF